This passage covers 19 T cell receptor beta chains from one sample sequenced in a study of cytomegalovirus exposure and HLA in healthy donors. The study ran its PCR with 60 Vbeta and 13 Jbeta primers. Measured with immunoSEQ multiplex PCR; TCRdb has only the in-frame clones, and not every one. The repertoire includes 180,000 or so clones, about 82% of them detected once, and under 2% sits in the top ten. The sequenced material came from PBMCs. The receptors derive from a woman aged 30 to 39 in good health and CMV-seronegative.

This chain joins TRBV2 and TRBJ1-2; D unclear. Germline-derived CDR1 and CDR2 are SNHLY and FYNNEI. Trimming cost V 10 bases and J 5 bases, with 14 bases left between them. This CDR3 region has 12 residues. The chain's CDR3 is CATTGDGYGYTF. CDR3 DNA sequence: TGTGCCACCACCGGAGATGGGTATGGCTACACCTTC.

The chain employs TRBV2 and TRBJ1-5; 11 bases map to TRBD1. This CDR3 has 14 residues. Germline CDR1 SNHLY, CDR2 FYNNEI. Unmatched junction bases numbered 1, after V lost 3 bases and J lost 6 bases. The DNA for the CDR3 is TGTGCCAGCAGTGAGGGGACAGGGGGTCAGCCCCAGCATTTT. Its translation is CASSEGTGGQPQHF.

The rearrangement joins TRBV11-2 to TRBJ2-5; TRBD1 aligns across 7 bases. The ends lost 5 bases at V and 5 bases at J; junction bases unmatched: 8. CDR3 length equals 14 residues. Germline CDR1 SGHAT, CDR2 FQNNGV. CDR3 sequence (DNA): TGTGCCAGCAGCCCTTGGGACAGAGAGGAGACCCAGTACTTC. Its protein product is CASSPWDREETQYF.

This clone has a handful of counts. The chain has TRBV7-8 and TRBJ2-1; TRBD2 matches at 8 bases. Germline-derived CDR1 and CDR2 are SGHVS and FQNEAQ. The CDR3 loop spans 16 amino acids. J lost 8 bases, V lost 2 bases, and 11 bases had no gene match. The CDR3 coding sequence is TGTGCCAGCAGCTTAAAATTCGGGACTAGTAGCGATGAGCAGTTCTTC. It specifies CASSLKFGTSSDEQFF.

This clone was detected once. The genes are TRBV4-2 and TRBJ2-1, with no clear D. The CDR3 totals 17 residues. With 0 bases removed from V and 3 bases from J, the gap between germline ends came to 15 bases. CDR1 and CDR2 (germline): LGHNA, YNFKEQ. The CDR3 nucleotides read TGTGCCAGCAGCCAAGATTTGCTCCAGTCGAACTACAATGAGCAGTTCTTC. Its translation is CASSQDLLQSNYNEQFF.

The V gene is TRBV5-1, the J gene TRBJ2-7, with a weak D call TRBD2 (6 bases). The CDR3 is 14 amino acids. Trimming removed 4 bases at V and 3 bases at J, with 14 bases between. Per germline, CDR1 SGHRS and CDR2 YFSETQ. The CDR3 sequence is CASSRGTEVYEQYF. The DNA for the CDR3 is TGCGCCAGCAGCCGGGGGACTGAAGTCTACGAGCAGTACTTC.

This chain uses TRBV6-6 with TRBJ1-2, with TRBD1 identical over 10 bases. V lost 0 bases, J lost 4 bases, and 2 bases stayed unmatched. Germline CDR1 reads MNHNY; CDR2 reads SVGAGI (reference sequence). The CDR3 totals 15 residues. CDR3 sequence reads: CASSYSGQGSYGYTF. The CDR3 bases are TGTGCCAGCAGTTACTCGGGACAGGGGTCCTATGGCTACACCTTC.

The CDR3 spells CASSPPRNTEAFF. The CDR3 DNA reads as TGTGCCAGCAGCCCCCCCAGGAACACTGAAGCTTTCTTT. The rearrangement uses TRBV6-6 and TRBJ1-1; D call uncertain. The CDR3 spans 13 residues. Trimming pared 6 bases from V and 1 base from J, leaving 9 bases between. Germline V lookup: CDR1 MNHNY, CDR2 SVGAGI (reference sequence).

The chain uses TRBV30 and TRBJ2-3; weak D call: TRBD1 (6 bases). The CDR3 extends over 14 amino acids. Germline lookup yields CDR1 GTSNPN and CDR2 SVGIG (reference sequence). The V gene lost 2 bases and the J gene lost 0 bases, with 9 bases spanning the gap. The chain's CDR3 is CAWSTGQSTDTQYF. CDR3 sequence (DNA): TGTGCCTGGAGTACTGGACAGAGCACAGATACGCAGTATTTT.

This sequence joins TRBV2 and TRBJ1-5, with 7 positions matching TRBD1. V was clipped by 4 bases and J by 2 bases; unmatched bases: 8. CDR1 and CDR2 from the germline V gene are SNHLY and FYNNEI. There are 16 residues in the CDR3. The CDR3 DNA reads TGTGCCAGCAGTGTTCGCAGGGGGTGGGGCAATCAGCCCCAGCATTTT. Its translation: CASSVRRGWGNQPQHF.

The chain recombines TRBV2 with TRBJ2-7, with a tentative D call TRBD2 (5 bases). This CDR3 contains 16 residues. Germline V CDR1 and CDR2: SNHLY, FYNNEI. V was cut by 0 bases and J by 4 bases, with 16 bases left in between. This CDR3 is CASSEANVAGGYEQYF. The CDR3 DNA reads TGTGCCAGCAGTGAAGCGAACGTGGCAGGCGGGTACGAGCAGTACTTC.

The chain uses TRBV30 and TRBJ1-5; the match to TRBD1 covers 9 bases. V dropped 4 bases and J dropped 4; count of bases not matched to a gene: 5. The CDR3 is 14 residues long. CDR1 and CDR2 (germline): GTSNPN, SVGIG (reference sequence). CDR3 sequence (DNA): TGTGCCTGGACCCTAGGACAGGGGAATCAGCCCCAGCATTTT. This sequence encodes CAWTLGQGNQPQHF.

This chain links TRBV5-1 with TRBJ1-2; 9 bases match TRBD1. The length of the CDR3 is 14 residues. V shed 3 bases and J 7 bases; nucleotides not matched to a gene: 7. CDR1 is SGHRS and CDR2 is YFSETQ in the germline V gene. The CDR3 spells CASSSQGAPGGYTF. Here the CDR3 DNA reads TGCGCCAGCAGCTCACAGGGGGCGCCGGGTGGCTACACCTTC.

For this clone: Other DNA sequences in the same sample also yield this CDR3. J is TRBJ2-7 and V is TRBV29-1; 7 bases map to TRBD2. The CDR3 runs 12 residues. V lost 1 base to trimming and J lost 6 bases; unmatched junction nucleotides: 3. Looked up from germline, CDR1 is SQVTM and CDR2 is ANQGSEA. The CDR3 sequence: CSVEVGGGEQYF. CDR3 bases: TGCAGCGTTGAAGTGGGGGGGGGCGAGCAGTACTTC.

CDR3 amino acids: CATGFNETQYF. CDR3 DNA sequence: TGTGCTACAGGGTTCAATGAGACCCAGTACTTC. The rearrangement uses TRBV7-7 and TRBJ2-5; a weak D match, TRBD1 (6 bases). Germline assignment: CDR1 SSHAT and CDR2 FNYEAQ (reference sequence). The CDR3 is 11 residues long.

The V and J genes are TRBV11-1 and TRBJ2-4, with D tentatively TRBD2 (6 bases). The CDR3 has 15 amino acids. CDR1 and CDR2 (germline): SGHAT, FQDESV (reference sequence). V dropped 5 bases and J dropped 6 bases, with 17 bases sitting between them. CDR3 residues: CASSRSPGEANIQYF. The CDR3, as DNA: TGTGCCAGCAGCCGTAGCCCCGGGGAGGCAAACATTCAGTACTTC.

This clone was picked up a small number of times. The genes are TRBV19 and TRBJ1-4, with unresolved D. Germline loops: CDR1 LNHDA, CDR2 SQIVND (reference sequence). V shed 4 bases and J shed 6 bases, with 12 bases lying between them. This CDR3 is 14 amino acids long. CDR3 amino acids: CASSKRLQDEKLFF. In DNA form, the CDR3 reads TGTGCCAGTAGTAAACGACTACAAGATGAAAAACTGTTTTTT.

This chain links TRBV7-9 with TRBJ1-5; TRBD1 might be the D (5 bases). The CDR3 runs to 16 residues. Trimming cost V 0 bases and J 4 bases, with 13 bases left between them. The germline V gene encodes CDR1 SEHNR and CDR2 FQNEAQ (reference sequence). The CDR3 DNA is TGTGCCAGCAGCTTAGCGCGGGGCCCAGGGAATCAGCCCCAGCATTTT. Translation: CASSLARGPGNQPQHF.

The V call is TRBV5-1, the J call TRBJ1-6; 8 bases are shared with TRBD1. The CDR3 has 15 residues. Trimming cost V 4 bases and J 7 bases; bases outside gene matches: 7. Germline CDR1 SGHRS, CDR2 YFSETQ. The CDR3 DNA follows: TGCGCCAGCAGCCCGGGACAGGTTTTAAATTCACCCCTCCACTTT. Its translation is CASSPGQVLNSPLHF.